This is a list of T cell receptor beta chains from one sample in a study of cytomegalovirus exposure and HLA in healthy donors. This table comes from immunoSEQ multiplex PCR, and its TCRdb copy is limited to in-frame clones, with some not included. The sample table sets out about 160,000 clones. Sequenced input: PBMCs. The receptors were sampled from a man in his thirties or forties in good health and CMV-seronegative. Both conserved end residues are part of each CDR3. A D gene is named only where the DNA matches it firmly.

d_call: NA; v_call: TRBV6-5; j_call: TRBJ1-5; cdr3_aa: CASSRTVSQPQHF; cdr3_nt: TGTGCCAGCAGTCGGACAGTAAGTCAGCCCCAGCATTTT
d_call: NA; v_call: TRBV9; j_call: TRBJ2-1; cdr3_aa: CASSPPLGVSEQFF; cdr3_nt: TGTGCCAGCAGCCCTCCGCTAGGTGTATCTGAGCAGTTCTTC
d_call: NA; v_call: TRBV5-1; j_call: TRBJ2-2; cdr3_aa: CASSLGLGMKANTGELFF; cdr3_nt: TGCGCCAGCAGCTTGGGCTTGGGCATGAAGGCGAACACCGGGGAGCTGTTTTTT
d_call: NA; v_call: TRBV4-1; j_call: TRBJ2-1; cdr3_aa: CASSLGLISYNEQFF; cdr3_nt: TGCGCCAGCAGCCTCGGACTTATTTCCTACAATGAGCAGTTCTTC
d_call: TRBD2; v_call: TRBV9; j_call: TRBJ2-1; cdr3_aa: CASSVALAGLYNEQFF; cdr3_nt: TGTGCCAGCAGCGTAGCACTAGCGGGACTTTACAATGAGCAGTTCTTC
d_call: TRBD1; v_call: TRBV15; j_call: TRBJ1-2; cdr3_aa: CATSRDEGARYGYTF; cdr3_nt: TGTGCCACCAGCAGAGATGAGGGGGCGAGGTATGGCTACACCTTC
d_call: TRBD1; v_call: TRBV2; j_call: TRBJ2-7; cdr3_aa: CASSEGQGREQYF; cdr3_nt: TGTGCCAGCAGCGAAGGACAGGGTCGAGAGCAGTACTTC
d_call: TRBD2; v_call: TRBV19; j_call: TRBJ2-1; cdr3_aa: CASSTRTSVRSSYNEQFF; cdr3_nt: TGTGCCAGTAGTACCCGGACTAGCGTAAGAAGCTCCTACAATGAGCAGTTCTTC
d_call: TRBD2; v_call: TRBV7-9; j_call: TRBJ2-1; cdr3_aa: CASSFYIAGEGNEQFF; cdr3_nt: TGTGCCAGCAGCTTCTACATAGCGGGAGAAGGGAATGAGCAGTTCTTC
d_call: NA; v_call: TRBV19; j_call: TRBJ2-7; cdr3_aa: CATGPQGSSYEQYF; cdr3_nt: TGTGCCACCGGACCCCAGGGAAGCTCCTACGAGCAGTACTTC
d_call: TRBD1; v_call: TRBV6-6; j_call: TRBJ1-1; cdr3_aa: CASSTTGTGGASEAFF; cdr3_nt: TGTGCCAGCAGTACAACCGGGACAGGGGGCGCAAGTGAAGCTTTCTTT
d_call: TRBD2; v_call: TRBV7-2; j_call: TRBJ2-7; cdr3_aa: CASSLTSGRAYEQYF; cdr3_nt: TGTGCCAGCAGCCTTACTAGCGGGAGGGCCTACGAGCAGTACTTC
d_call: TRBD2; v_call: TRBV5-1; j_call: TRBJ2-1; cdr3_aa: CASSLQGSGTYNEQFF; cdr3_nt: TGCGCCAGCAGCCTCCAGGGTAGCGGGACCTACAATGAGCAGTTCTTC
d_call: NA; v_call: TRBV5-6; j_call: TRBJ1-2; cdr3_aa: CASSPQGNYGYTF; cdr3_nt: TGTGCCAGCAGCCCTCAGGGGAACTATGGCTACACCTTC
d_call: NA; v_call: TRBV29-1; j_call: TRBJ2-2; cdr3_aa: CSVGGYSTANTGELFF; cdr3_nt: TGCAGCGTTGGGGGCTATAGCACCGCGAACACCGGGGAGCTGTTTTTT
d_call: NA; v_call: TRBV2; j_call: TRBJ1-2; cdr3_aa: CASSKIQGSNYGYTF; cdr3_nt: TGTGCCAGCAGTAAGATTCAGGGCAGTAACTATGGCTACACCTTC
d_call: TRBD1; v_call: TRBV2; j_call: TRBJ1-1; cdr3_aa: CASSPQGMVNTEAFF; cdr3_nt: TGTGCCAGCAGTCCACAGGGGATGGTGAACACTGAAGCTTTCTTT
d_call: NA; v_call: TRBV6-5; j_call: TRBJ2-5; cdr3_aa: CASSIWGDGETQYF; cdr3_nt: TGTGCCAGCAGCATATGGGGAGACGGCGAGACCCAGTACTTC
d_call: NA; v_call: TRBV1; j_call: TRBJ1-5; cdr3_aa: CTSSLSERERSNQPQHF; cdr3_nt: TGCACCAGCAGCCTCTCTGAGAGGGAACGGTCAAATCAGCCCCAGCATTTT
d_call: NA; v_call: TRBV10-3; j_call: TRBJ2-7; cdr3_aa: CAISGSDFYEQYF; cdr3_nt: TGTGCCATCAGTGGGAGCGATTTCTACGAGCAGTACTTC
d_call: TRBD1; v_call: TRBV7-9; j_call: TRBJ1-1; cdr3_aa: CASSFIEGANTEAFF; cdr3_nt: TGTGCCAGCAGCTTCATAGAGGGGGCGAACACTGAAGCTTTCTTT
d_call: NA; v_call: TRBV5-5; j_call: TRBJ2-3; cdr3_aa: CASSVPSDTQYF; cdr3_nt: TGTGCCAGCAGCGTCCCCTCAGATACGCAGTATTTT
d_call: NA; v_call: TRBV30; j_call: TRBJ2-2; cdr3_aa: CAWSSGFSTGELFF; cdr3_nt: TGTGCCTGGAGTTCAGGGTTTAGCACCGGGGAGCTGTTTTTT
d_call: TRBD2; v_call: TRBV5-5; j_call: TRBJ2-7; cdr3_aa: CASSSRLAGGYEQYF; cdr3_nt: TGTGCCAGCAGCTCCCGGCTAGCGGGAGGGTACGAGCAGTACTTC
d_call: NA; v_call: TRBV27; j_call: TRBJ2-2; cdr3_aa: CASSLTGTLNTGELFF; cdr3_nt: TGTGCCAGCAGTTTAACCGGGACTTTGAACACCGGGGAGCTGTTTTTT
d_call: NA; v_call: TRBV18; j_call: TRBJ1-5; cdr3_aa: CASSPTRASHQPQHF; cdr3_nt: TGTGCCAGCTCACCGACACGAGCTTCGCATCAGCCCCAGCATTTT
d_call: NA; v_call: TRBV19; j_call: TRBJ1-1; cdr3_aa: CASKLGGPRLNTEAFF; cdr3_nt: TGTGCCAGTAAACTTGGCGGCCCTCGTCTGAACACTGAAGCTTTCTTT
d_call: NA; v_call: TRBV7-7; j_call: TRBJ2-5; cdr3_aa: CASSLQGMKTQYF; cdr3_nt: TGTGCCAGCAGCTTACAGGGAATGAAGACCCAGTACTTC
d_call: TRBD2; v_call: TRBV28; j_call: TRBJ2-7; cdr3_aa: CASRDRSGSEYEQYF; cdr3_nt: TGTGCCAGCAGGGACCGTAGCGGGAGTGAGTACGAGCAGTACTTC